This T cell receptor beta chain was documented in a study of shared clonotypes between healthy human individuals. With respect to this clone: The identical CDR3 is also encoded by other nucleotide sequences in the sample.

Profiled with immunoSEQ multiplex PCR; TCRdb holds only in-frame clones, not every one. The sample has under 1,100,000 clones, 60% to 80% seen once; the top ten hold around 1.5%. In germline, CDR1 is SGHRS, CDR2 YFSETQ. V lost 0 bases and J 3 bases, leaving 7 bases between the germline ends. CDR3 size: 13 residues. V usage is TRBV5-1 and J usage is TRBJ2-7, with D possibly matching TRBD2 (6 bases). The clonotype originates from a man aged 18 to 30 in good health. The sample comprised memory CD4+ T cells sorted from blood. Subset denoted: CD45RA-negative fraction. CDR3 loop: CASSLGRDYEQYF. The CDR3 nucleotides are TGCGCCAGCAGCTTGGGGCGGGACTACGAGCAGTACTTC.